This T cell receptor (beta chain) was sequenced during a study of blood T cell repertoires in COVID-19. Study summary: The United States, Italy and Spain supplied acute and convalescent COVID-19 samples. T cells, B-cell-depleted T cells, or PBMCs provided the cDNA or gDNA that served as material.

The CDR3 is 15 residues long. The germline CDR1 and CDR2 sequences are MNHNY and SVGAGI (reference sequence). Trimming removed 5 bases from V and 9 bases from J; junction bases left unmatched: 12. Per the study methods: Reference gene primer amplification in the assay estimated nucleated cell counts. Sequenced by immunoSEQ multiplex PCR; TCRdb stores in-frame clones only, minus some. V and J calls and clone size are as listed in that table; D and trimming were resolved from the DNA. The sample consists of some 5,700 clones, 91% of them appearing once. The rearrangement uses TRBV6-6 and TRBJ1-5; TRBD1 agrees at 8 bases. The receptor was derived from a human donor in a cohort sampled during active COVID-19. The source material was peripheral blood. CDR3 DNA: TGTGCCAGCAGTGGGGTGGACAGGGTATATGGGCCCCAGCATTTT. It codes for CASSGVDRVYGPQHF.